This entry concerns a single TCR beta chain. The antigen is not known. This record belongs to a study of cytomegalovirus exposure and HLA in healthy donors. Looking at the study overall: Among 350 to 500 genotyped donors, roughly 80% fell in the Caucasian-associated ancestry cluster. Study conclusions and caveats: Sequencing likely generated an artifact that appeared as a cluster of highly shared sequence variants. Indistinguishability led to the exclusion of some V segments, TRBV6-2 and TRBV6-3 included.

The PCR contained 60 Vbeta and 13 Jbeta primers. Method: immunoSEQ multiplex PCR; TCRdb's copy keeps in-frame clones and lacks some. The table has over 100,000 clones, around three quarters seen once. The germline V gene has CDR1 SGHTA and CDR2 FQGNSA. The V end was cut by 7 bases, the J end by 4 bases, with 10 bases between. CDR3 length equals 12 residues. This TCR was sampled from a human donor in good health. Source material: PBMCs. V is TRBV7-2 and J is TRBJ1-2; tentatively, D is TRBD1 (5 bases). DNA for the CDR3: TGTGCCAGCATGGGGGGACTCTATGGCTACACCTTC. Amino acid sequence: CASMGGLYGYTF. Using reference TRBV7-2 and TRBJ1-2 for the parts outside the CDR3, the full variable domain is GAGVSQSPSNKVTEKGKDVELRCDPISGHTALYWYRQSLGQGLEFLIYFQGNSAPDKSGLPSDRFSAERTGGSVSTLTIQRTQQEDSAVYLCASMGGLYGYTFGSGTRLTVV.